This TCR beta chain was captured by sequencing in a study of control samples from healthy donors and cancer patients. Method: immunoSEQ multiplex PCR; TCRdb's copy keeps in-frame clones and lacks some. The data hold over 100,000 clones, with approximately 92% observed a single time. Germline V lookup: CDR1 KGHSH, CDR2 LQKENI. The CDR3 extends over 11 amino acids. V was cut by 5 bases and J by 7 bases, with 9 bases left in between. The chain combines TRBV18 with TRBJ2-7; D might be TRBD2 (5 bases). The source of this sequence is a man aged 40-49 years in good health. Sequencing was done on a sample of blood. The CDR3 spells CASSGSGEQYF. The CDR3 DNA reads as TGTGCCAGCTCAGGGTCGGGGGAGCAGTACTTC.